This is a list of T cell receptor beta chains from one sample in a study of T cell responses to AZD1222 COVID-19 vaccine. Sequencing used immunoSEQ multiplex PCR; TCRdb keeps in-frame clones, though not all of them. Here the sample spans over 110,000 clones, roughly 92% being singletons. The sequencing used peripheral blood, collected on day 0 of AZD1222 vaccination. These receptors originate from an adult in good health. Both conserved end residues are part of each CDR3. Fields, in order: CDR3 protein, CDR3 DNA, D gene, V gene, J gene, CDR3 length. A D gene is named only where the DNA matches it firmly.

CDR3aa: CATRLLAPMVEQFF
CDR3nt: TGTGCCACCAGGTTACTAGCGCCGATGGTCGAGCAGTTCTTC
d_gene: TRBD2
v_gene: TRBV24-1
j_gene: TRBJ2-1
len: 14

CDR3aa: CASSFALGQAIWAQYF
CDR3nt: TGTGCCAGCAGTTTCGCGCTAGGACAGGCAATTTGGGCCCAGTACTTC
d_gene: TRBD1
v_gene: TRBV28
j_gene: TRBJ2-5
len: 16

CDR3aa: CASSASLASYQPQHF
CDR3nt: TGTGCCAGCAGTGCTTCTTTGGCCTCGTATCAGCCCCAGCATTTT
d_gene: .
v_gene: TRBV2
j_gene: TRBJ1-5
len: 15

CDR3aa: CASERGTEAFF
CDR3nt: TGTGCTAGTGAGAGGGGCACTGAAGCTTTCTTT
d_gene: .
v_gene: TRBV12-5
j_gene: TRBJ1-1
len: 11

CDR3aa: CASSGGTGSNQPQHF
CDR3nt: TGCGCCAGCAGCGGCGGGACGGGGAGCAATCAGCCCCAGCATTTT
d_gene: .
v_gene: TRBV5-1
j_gene: TRBJ1-5
len: 15

CDR3aa: CASGQGGIRDYTF
CDR3nt: TGTGCCAGCGGACAGGGAGGGATTCGAGACTACACCTTC
d_gene: TRBD1
v_gene: TRBV3-1/TRBV3-2
j_gene: TRBJ1-2
len: 13

CDR3aa: CASSLGNQPQHF
CDR3nt: TGTGCCAGCAGCCTAGGCAATCAGCCCCAGCATTTT
d_gene: .
v_gene: TRBV7-9
j_gene: TRBJ1-5
len: 12

CDR3aa: CASSQAFYEQYF
CDR3nt: TGTGCCAGCAGCCAAGCCTTTTACGAGCAGTACTTC
d_gene: .
v_gene: TRBV14
j_gene: TRBJ2-7
len: 12

CDR3aa: CASSEGLAGGTDTQYF
CDR3nt: TGCGCCAGCAGTGAAGGACTAGCGGGAGGCACAGATACGCAGTATTTT
d_gene: TRBD2
v_gene: TRBV10-2
j_gene: TRBJ2-3
len: 16

CDR3aa: CASSFFGVNTEAFF
CDR3nt: TGCGCCAGCAGCTTCTTCGGGGTGAACACTGAAGCTTTCTTT
d_gene: .
v_gene: TRBV5-1
j_gene: TRBJ1-1
len: 14

CDR3aa: CASSYYLLGTQYF
CDR3nt: TGTGCCAGCAGTTACTACCTCCTAGGTACGCAGTATTTT
d_gene: .
v_gene: TRBV6-5
j_gene: TRBJ2-3
len: 13